A selection of T cell receptor beta chains follows, all from one sample in a study of T cell clonotyping in hematopoietic cell transplantation. Here immunoSEQ multiplex PCR was the method, and the copy in TCRdb shows in-frame clones only, minus some. Of fewer than 20,000 clones in the sample, 71% were seen once. Material: peripheral blood mononuclear cells. Receptor source: a woman aged 60-75 years in good health. Some clones in this sample may be carry-over from other donors' samples. The CDR3 runs from the conserved cysteine through the conserved F or W. The order of the fields is D gene, clone size, V gene, J gene, CDR3 length, CDR3 protein, CDR3 DNA. A D gene is named only where the DNA matches it firmly. Clone size is stated in some rows and not others, as once, few, many or a class when expanded.

-	-	TRBV29-1	TRBJ1-1	11	CSVDVNTEAFF	TGCAGCGTTGACGTGAACACTGAAGCTTTCTTT
-	-	TRBV7-2	TRBJ1-2	15	CASSLARRSSYGYTF	TGTGCCAGCAGCTTAGCGAGGAGGTCAAGCTATGGCTACACCTTC
-	-	TRBV4-2	TRBJ1-4	16	CASSQDMGATNEKLFF	TGTGCCAGCAGCCAAGATATGGGGGCAACTAATGAAAAACTGTTTTTT
-	-	TRBV19	TRBJ2-7	13	CASRDTGNDEQYF	TGTGCCAGTAGGGACACTGGGAACGACGAGCAGTACTTC
TRBD1	-	TRBV4-1	TRBJ2-1	16	CASSPGRGQGFNEQFF	TGCGCCAGCAGCCCAGGGAGGGGACAGGGGTTTAATGAGCAGTTCTTC
-	-	TRBV7-3	TRBJ1-2	14	CASSLMGGPNSPTF	TGTGCCAGCAGCTTAATGGGGGGACCCAATAGCCCCACCTTC
-	-	TRBV25-1	TRBJ1-2	13	CASSGFGSGGYTF	TGTGCCAGCAGTGGGTTTGGGTCTGGTGGCTACACCTTC
-	-	TRBV28	TRBJ1-1	14	CASSLWGARTEAFF	TGTGCCAGCAGTTTATGGGGGGCGCGAACTGAAGCTTTCTTT
TRBD1	-	TRBV5-8	TRBJ2-7	14	CASSRDRGSYEQYF	TGTGCCAGCAGTAGGGACAGGGGCTCCTACGAGCAGTACTTC
TRBD1	-	TRBV5-6	TRBJ1-1	14	CASSMVTGGIEAFF	TGTGCCAGCAGCATGGTGACAGGGGGTATTGAAGCTTTCTTT
-	-	TRBV6-6	TRBJ1-1	14	CASSSPGGGLKAFF	TGTGCCAGCAGTTCCCCCGGGGGAGGGCTCAAAGCTTTCTTT
-	-	TRBV30	TRBJ1-5	12	CAWRAGNQPQHF	TGTGCCTGGAGGGCGGGAAATCAGCCCCAGCATTTT
-	-	TRBV5-1	TRBJ2-7	13	CASSLQRHYEQYF	TGCGCCAGCAGCTTACAAAGACACTACGAGCAGTACTTC
-	-	TRBV30	TRBJ1-5	13	CAWSVKGNQPQHF	TGTGCCTGGAGTGTAAAGGGTAATCAGCCCCAGCATTTT
-	-	TRBV29-1	TRBJ2-7	12	CSDRDPQREQYF	TGCAGCGACCGGGACCCGCAACGAGAGCAGTACTTC
-	once	TRBV9	TRBJ2-3	16	CASSVRGDWGTDTQYF	TGTGCCAGCAGCGTTCGCGGGGACTGGGGCACAGATACGCAGTATTTT
TRBD2	-	TRBV5-4	TRBJ2-7	14	CASSSGLAPREQYF	TGTGCCAGCAGCTCGGGACTAGCGCCGCGCGAGCAGTACTTC
TRBD1	medium-sized	TRBV7-9	TRBJ2-1	14	CASSEGQMYNEQFF	TGTGCCAGCAGCGAGGGACAGATGTACAATGAGCAGTTCTTC
-	-	TRBV27	TRBJ1-5	15	CASRDRSQSNQPQHF	TGTGCCAGTAGAGACAGGTCTCAAAGCAATCAGCCCCAGCATTTT
TRBD2	-	TRBV30	TRBJ2-7	15	CACSGRAVIGYEQYF	TGTGCCTGTAGCGGGAGGGCCGTTATCGGCTACGAGCAGTACTTC
-	-	TRBV5-6	TRBJ1-1	15	CASSFRWTGNTEAFF	TGTGCCAGCAGCTTCCGATGGACCGGAAACACTGAAGCTTTCTTT
-	few	TRBV25-1	TRBJ1-5	15	CASSEGNGVSESQHF	TGTGCCAGCAGTGAAGGAAACGGTGTCTCGGAGTCCCAGCATTTT
-	once	TRBV6-5	TRBJ1-1	13	CASSLRQGTEAFF	TGTGCCAGCAGCCTCCGGCAGGGGACTGAAGCTTTCTTT
TRBD2	-	TRBV7-6	TRBJ2-1	15	CASSVSGAIYNEQFF	TGTGCCAGCAGCGTTAGCGGGGCGATCTACAATGAGCAGTTCTTC
-	-	TRBV28	TRBJ2-7	15	CASRTATGPVYEQYF	TGTGCCAGCAGAACCGCTACAGGGCCGGTCTACGAGCAGTACTTC
-	-	TRBV29-1	TRBJ2-2	13	CSVEVFRGGELFF	TGCAGCGTTGAAGTCTTCCGAGGCGGGGAGCTGTTTTTT
-	-	TRBV7-6	TRBJ2-5	15	CASSLVKGIQETQYF	TGTGCCAGCAGCTTAGTAAAGGGCATTCAAGAGACCCAGTACTTC
TRBD2	-	TRBV30	TRBJ2-1	15	CAWSGGLAGGGEQFF	TGTGCCTGGAGTGGGGGACTAGCGGGAGGAGGTGAGCAGTTCTTC
-	few	TRBV5-1	TRBJ1-2	13	CASSLESGGGYTF	TGCGCCAGCAGCTTGGAGTCGGGGGGCGGCTACACCTTC
-	-	TRBV7-2	TRBJ1-2	12	CASSPDNYGYTF	TGTGCCAGCAGCCCAGATAACTATGGCTACACCTTC
TRBD1	-	TRBV19	TRBJ1-1	15	CASSITGQGRTEAFF	TGTGCCAGTAGTATCACGGGACAGGGGAGGACTGAAGCTTTCTTT
TRBD2	-	TRBV29-1	TRBJ2-7	16	CSVEDGTSGDIYEQYF	TGCAGCGTTGAAGATGGGACTAGCGGGGACATCTACGAGCAGTACTTC
TRBD1	-	TRBV5-1	TRBJ2-7	14	CASGRGTGDAEQYF	TGCGCCAGCGGAAGGGGGACAGGGGACGCCGAGCAGTACTTC
-	-	TRBV5-4	TRBJ1-1	13	CASAPWGPTEAFF	TGTGCCAGCGCCCCCTGGGGTCCCACTGAAGCTTTCTTT
TRBD1	-	TRBV2	TRBJ1-5	13	CASRTGMDQPQHF	TGTGCCAGTAGGACAGGGATGGATCAGCCCCAGCATTTT
TRBD2	-	TRBV28	TRBJ2-2	15	CASTTIGLGAGELFF	TGTGCCAGCACCACTATCGGACTAGGGGCCGGGGAGCTGTTTTTT
TRBD1	-	TRBV27	TRBJ1-1	15	CASSLSTGFGTEAFF	TGTGCCAGCAGTCTATCGACAGGGTTCGGAACTGAAGCTTTCTTT
-	few	TRBV29-1	TRBJ2-5	11	CSVDLQETQYF	TGCAGCGTTGATCTCCAAGAGACCCAGTACTTC
TRBD1	-	TRBV5-1	TRBJ1-2	14	CASSLAGGDYGYTF	TGCGCCAGCAGCTTGGCAGGGGGGGACTATGGCTACACCTTC
-	few	TRBV30	TRBJ1-2	13	CAWSASPSNVHTF	TGTGCCTGGAGTGCCTCACCTTCTAATGTTCACACCTTC
-	-	TRBV5-1	TRBJ2-7	13	CASSLAPMGEQYF	TGCGCCAGCAGCTTGGCCCCCATGGGTGAGCAGTACTTC
TRBD1	-	TRBV7-6	TRBJ1-1	18	CASSLGHRQGHPGTEAFF	TGTGCCAGCAGCTTAGGACACAGACAGGGCCATCCGGGGACTGAAGCTTTCTTT
-	-	TRBV28	TRBJ2-7	13	CASSYGKAYEQYF	TGTGCCAGCAGTTACGGGAAGGCCTACGAGCAGTACTTC
TRBD2	-	TRBV5-1	TRBJ2-3	14	CASRLAGGPDTQYF	TGCGCCAGCAGATTAGCGGGGGGCCCCGATACGCAGTATTTT